A few counts support the clone carrying this T cell receptor beta chain. Its target is unknown. This specimen comes from a study of T cells in localized non-small cell lung cancer. Whole-study results and caveats: Overall survival was longer when the density of T cells in the blood was higher. Appearance in adjacent lung was seen for a median about 59 of the top 100 tumor clones. Peak T cell clonality was found in uninvolved adjacent lung, exceeding tumor. Sequencing involved a lone tumor region, leaving heterogeneity possible.

Clones were read by immunoSEQ multiplex PCR, and TCRdb kept only the in-frame ones, dropping some. Found here are around 1,600 clones, around 30% of them singletons; the top ten hold around 18%. The CDR3 has 13 amino acids. The sequencing used lung tumor tissue, collected before any cancer treatment. V gene TRBV1 combines with J gene TRBJ2-2; the D call TRBD2 from the table was never checked on the DNA. TRBV1 is a pseudogene. This sequence was found in a man aged 40-75 years with stage II lung adenocarcinoma. This CDR3 reads CASSQGEVGELFF. The CDR3 DNA reads TGCGCCAGCAGCCAAGGGGAGGTCGGGGAGCTGTTTTTT.